This record looks at one T cell receptor (beta chain) sequence and its context. The assay was immunoSEQ multiplex PCR, and TCRdb's table has in-frame clones only and misses some. Found here are about 83,000 clones, around nine tenths of them singletons; the top ten hold approximately 16%. The data were obtained in a study of blood T cell repertoires in COVID-19. Trimming left V 7 bases short and J 2 bases short, with 11 bases between. This CDR3 comprises 13 residues. The chain couples TRBV12-3 or TRBV12-4 to TRBJ1-1; no reliable D call. The origin of this receptor is a woman older than 75 with active or convalescent COVID-19. Input material: peripheral blood. The CDR3 region has the DNA TGTGCCAGCAATGGAGGGATTAACACTGAAGCTTTCTTT. Translating gives CASNGGINTEAFF.